This T cell receptor (beta chain) emerged from a study of cytotoxic CD8 clonotypes in ibrutinib-treated CLL. Overall study findings and caveats: Samples were collected at differing times from sustained-remission and progressing patients. Baseline clonality exceeded age-matched healthy donors and tracked circulating CD8+ T-cell counts.

The method was immunoSEQ multiplex PCR; TCRdb's version includes in-frame clones alone and lacks a portion of them. The repertoire holds almost 45,000 clones, about 72% seen once, with 13% in the top ten. The CDR3 extends over 14 amino acids. CDR1 SGHRS and CDR2 YFSETQ come from the germline V gene. The V end was cut by 3 bases, the J end by 1 base, with 10 bases between. Roughly 2 micrograms of genomic DNA from cryopreserved PBMCs went into TCR beta libraries. To note about this clone: Its antigen is currently unknown.

V and J are TRBV5-1 and TRBJ1-1, with unresolved D. This receptor was taken from a human donor with chronic lymphocytic leukemia. The input for sequencing was PBMCs, taken after 12 months of ibrutinib treatment. In DNA, the CDR3 is TGCGCCAGCAGCTCCGACTGGGGGAACACTGAAGCTTTCTTT. Translation: CASSSDWGNTEAFF.